The entry below describes one T cell receptor (beta chain). Its antigen remains unidentified. Germline values: CDR1 LNHDA, CDR2 SQIVND (reference sequence). V was clipped by 4 bases and J by 11 bases, with 17 bases between them. The CDR3 is made up of 13 amino acids. Multiple sclerosis controls were treatment-naive patients with stable or active relapsing-remitting disease. Random hexamers served to reverse transcribe roughly 0.45 to 1 ug RNA. TCRdb reanalysed the immunoSEQ multiplex PCR reads using MiXCR and keeps one entry per CDR3 protein. This table holds more than 55,000 distinct CDR3 sequences, 96% found once. This entry is derived from a study of CD8 T cells in Susac syndrome. Whole-study results and caveats: The number of individuals included in the study's TCR sequencing and HLA analysis was acknowledged as relatively small.

This chain links TRBV19 with TRBJ1-1; D not certain. Sequencing was done on a sample of CD4+ T cells from PBMCs. The receptor was derived from a human donor with multiple sclerosis. The CDR3 DNA is TGTGCCAGTAGTACCCGGGCAACCAATGGGGCTTTCTTT. It yields the protein CASSTRATNGAFF.